This T cell receptor beta chain was captured in a study of cytomegalovirus exposure and HLA in healthy donors. It was with 60 Vbeta and 13 Jbeta primers that the PCR ran. Authors' methods: Per a later analysis, the number of unique TCR beta chains was approximately 80 million, of which about 10 million were shared. Sequencing used immunoSEQ multiplex PCR; TCRdb keeps in-frame clones, though not all of them. The DNA gave D and trimming, while V, J and clone size come from that table. Found here are roughly 34,000 clones; the top ten clones hold approximately 5%. After removal of 5 bases from V and 9 bases from J, the junction contained 12 bases not matched to a gene. The CDR3 runs to 15 residues. Germline assignment: CDR1 SGHAT and CDR2 FQDESV (reference sequence).

The V call is TRBV11-1, the J call TRBJ2-7; 11 bases fit TRBD2. The sequencing sample was made of PBMCs. The TCR sequence derives from a woman aged 40 to 50 in good health and CMV-seropositive. DNA for the CDR3: TGTGCCAGCAGCCTAGGGACTAGCGGTCTTGGATGGCAGTACTTC. It yields the protein CASSLGTSGLGWQYF.